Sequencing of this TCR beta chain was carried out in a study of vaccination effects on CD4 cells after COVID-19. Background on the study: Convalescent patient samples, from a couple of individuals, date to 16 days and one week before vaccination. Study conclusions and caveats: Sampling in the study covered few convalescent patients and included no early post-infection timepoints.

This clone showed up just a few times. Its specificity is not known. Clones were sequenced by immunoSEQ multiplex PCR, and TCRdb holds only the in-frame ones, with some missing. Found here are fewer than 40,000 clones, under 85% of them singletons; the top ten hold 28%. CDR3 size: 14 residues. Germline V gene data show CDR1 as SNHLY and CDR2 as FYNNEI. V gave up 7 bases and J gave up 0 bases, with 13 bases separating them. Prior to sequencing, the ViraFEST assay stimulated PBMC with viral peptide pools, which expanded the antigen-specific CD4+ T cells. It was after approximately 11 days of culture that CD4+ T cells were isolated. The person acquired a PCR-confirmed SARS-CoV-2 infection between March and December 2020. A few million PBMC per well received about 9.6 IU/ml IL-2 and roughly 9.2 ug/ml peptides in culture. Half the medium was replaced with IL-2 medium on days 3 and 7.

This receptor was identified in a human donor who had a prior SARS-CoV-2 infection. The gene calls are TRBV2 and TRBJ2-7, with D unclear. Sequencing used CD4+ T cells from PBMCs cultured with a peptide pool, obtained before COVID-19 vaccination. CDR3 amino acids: CASNRDLFSYEQYF. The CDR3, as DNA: TGTGCCAGCAATCGAGACTTATTCTCCTACGAGCAGTACTTC. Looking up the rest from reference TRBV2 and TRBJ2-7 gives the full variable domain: EPEVTQTPSHQVTQMGQEVILRCVPISNHLYFYWYRQILGQKVEFLVSFYNNEISEKSEIFDDQFSVERPDGSNFTLKIRSTKLEDSAMYFCASNRDLFSYEQYFGPGTRLTVT.